Here is one T cell receptor (beta chain) with its context. This sample was included in a study of cytomegalovirus exposure and HLA in healthy donors. V was cut by 0 bases and J by 4 bases, with 6 bases left in between. The CDR3 is 13 amino acids. Germline V gene data show CDR1 as MNHNS and CDR2 as SASEGT. Primers for the PCR totalled 60 Vbeta and 13 Jbeta. Here immunoSEQ multiplex PCR was the method, and the copy in TCRdb shows in-frame clones only, minus some. The table lists roughly 120,000 clones, more than 60% of them singletons, with 5% to 7.5% in the top ten. The source of this sequence is a man aged 25 to 45 in good health and CMV-seropositive. The genes are TRBV6-1 and TRBJ1-2, with D hard to call. Sequenced: PBMCs. This chain's CDR3 is CASSEAAVYGYTF. CDR3 sequence (DNA): TGTGCCAGCAGTGAAGCGGCAGTCTATGGCTACACCTTC.